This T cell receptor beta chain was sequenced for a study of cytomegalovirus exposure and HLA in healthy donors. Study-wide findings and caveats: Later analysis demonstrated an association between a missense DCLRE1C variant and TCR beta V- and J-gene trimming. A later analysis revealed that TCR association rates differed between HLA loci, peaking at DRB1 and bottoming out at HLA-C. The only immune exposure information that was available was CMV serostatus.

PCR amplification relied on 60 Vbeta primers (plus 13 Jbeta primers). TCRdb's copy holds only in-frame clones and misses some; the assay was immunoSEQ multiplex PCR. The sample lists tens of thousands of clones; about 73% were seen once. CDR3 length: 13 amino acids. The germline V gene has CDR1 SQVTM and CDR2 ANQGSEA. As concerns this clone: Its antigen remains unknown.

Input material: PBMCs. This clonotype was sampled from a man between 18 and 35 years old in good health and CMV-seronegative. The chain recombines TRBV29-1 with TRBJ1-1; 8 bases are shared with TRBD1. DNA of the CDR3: TGCAGTGCGCCCGGGACAGGCTACACTGAAGCTTTCTTT. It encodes CSAPGTGYTEAFF.